This T cell receptor beta chain derives from a study of graft-versus-host responses after intestinal transplantation. About the research overall: Recipients underwent multivisceral, liver-intestinal, or isolated intestinal transplants.

For this clone: The antigen is undetermined.

CDR3 length: 15 amino acids. The germline CDR1 and CDR2 sequences are SEHNR and FQNEAQ (reference sequence). The germline V and J ends were trimmed by 0 bases and 4 bases, with 12 bases remaining between them. The table came from immunoSEQ multiplex PCR; TCRdb's copy has only in-frame clones and leaves some out. This table has 90,000 to 150,000 clones, about 93% appearing once. Study results and limitations: There were GvH clones found in recipient marrow, and some of them appeared first in ileum or blood.

Here the sequenced sample was unstimulated CD4+ T cells sorted from spleen or lymph node cells, taken before intestinal transplant. The sequence derives from a human donor who received an intestinal transplant. V gene TRBV7-9 combines with J gene TRBJ2-5, with D perhaps matching TRBD2 (6 bases). The CDR3 region is CASSLARLVGETQYF. Written as DNA, the CDR3 is TGTGCCAGCAGCTTAGCGCGACTAGTGGGAGAGACCCAGTACTTC.